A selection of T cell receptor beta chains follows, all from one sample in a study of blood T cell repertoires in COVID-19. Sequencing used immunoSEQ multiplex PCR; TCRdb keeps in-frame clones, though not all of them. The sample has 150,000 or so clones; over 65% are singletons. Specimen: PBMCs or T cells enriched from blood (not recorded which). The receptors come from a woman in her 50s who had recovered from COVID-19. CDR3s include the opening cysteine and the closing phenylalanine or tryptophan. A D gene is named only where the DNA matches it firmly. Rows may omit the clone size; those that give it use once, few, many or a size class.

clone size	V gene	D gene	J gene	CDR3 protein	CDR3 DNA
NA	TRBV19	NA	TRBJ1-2	CASSIAGINYGYTF	TGTGCCAGTAGTATAGCAGGGATCAACTATGGCTACACCTTC
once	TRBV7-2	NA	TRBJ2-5	CASSLGQKETQYF	TGTGCCAGCAGCTTAGGTCAGAAAGAGACCCAGTACTTC
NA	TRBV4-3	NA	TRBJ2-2	CASSQATEWAGELFF	TGCGCCAGCAGCCAAGCAACGGAGTGGGCCGGGGAGCTGTTTTTT
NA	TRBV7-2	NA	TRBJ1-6	CASSLNGPGNSPLHF	TGTGCCAGCAGCTTAAATGGCCCAGGAAATTCACCCCTCCACTTT
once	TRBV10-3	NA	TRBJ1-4	CAISAGDGEKLFF	TGTGCCATCAGTGCCGGGGATGGCGAAAAACTGTTTTTT
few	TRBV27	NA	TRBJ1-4	CASSLRGTNEKLFF	TGTGCCAGCAGTTTACGGGGGACTAATGAAAAACTGTTTTTT
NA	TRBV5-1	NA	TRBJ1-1	CASSLEGRAEAFF	TGCGCCAGCAGCTTGGAAGGGCGGGCTGAAGCTTTCTTT
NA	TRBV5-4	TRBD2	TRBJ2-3	CASSGGTSGGQGTQYF	TGTGCCAGCAGCGGAGGGACTAGCGGGGGCCAGGGTACGCAGTATTTT
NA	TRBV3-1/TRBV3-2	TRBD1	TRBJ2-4	CASSRTGAAAKNIQYF	TGTGCCAGCAGCCGGACAGGGGCGGCGGCCAAAAACATTCAGTACTTC
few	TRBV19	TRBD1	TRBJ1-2	CASSPRHNRDRGQHGYTF	TGTGCCAGTAGTCCCCGTCATAATCGGGACAGGGGGCAGCATGGCTACACCTTC
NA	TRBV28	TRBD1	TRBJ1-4	CASSEYRGPNEKLFF	TGTGCCAGCAGTGAATACAGGGGGCCGAATGAAAAACTGTTTTTT
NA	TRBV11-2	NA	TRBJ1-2	CASSLAANYGYTF	TGTGCCAGCAGCTTAGCAGCTAACTATGGCTACACCTTC
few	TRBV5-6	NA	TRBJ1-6	CASSSPGVSPLHF	TGTGCCAGCAGCTCCCCGGGGGTCTCACCCCTCCACTTT
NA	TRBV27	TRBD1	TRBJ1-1	CASSPSLGQMNTEAFF	TGTGCCAGCAGCCCTAGCTTGGGACAGATGAACACTGAAGCTTTCTTT
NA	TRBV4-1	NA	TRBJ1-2	CASSQGNRVGGYTF	TGCGCCAGCAGCCAAGGGAACAGGGTAGGTGGCTACACCTTC
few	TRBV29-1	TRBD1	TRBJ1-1	CSVIQGAANTEAFF	TGCAGCGTCATACAGGGGGCCGCGAACACTGAAGCTTTCTTT
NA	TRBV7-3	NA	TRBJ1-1	CASSRGGPMNTEAFF	TGTGCCAGCAGCCGGGGGGGACCTATGAACACTGAAGCTTTCTTT